This paragraph reports one TCR beta chain. Its antigen is currently not known. Base qualities are not at hand, and no much larger clone is one base apart. Collaborating institutions collected whole blood in K2EDTA tubes following their own protocols. For TCRbeta analysis, collaborators shipped samples as frozen whole blood, isolated PBMCs, or DNA extracted from either of those sample types. The data are from a study of blood T cell repertoires in COVID-19 (dated by TCRdb to the early 2020s). Context from the whole study: Samples from collaborators originated in the United States, Italy and Spain and spanned both the acute and convalescent phases of COVID-19. The material from the prospective study consisted of cDNA or gDNA derived from T cells, B-cell-depleted T cells, or PBMCs. Subjects who had been exposed to COVID-19, were actively infected with it, or had recovered from it provided the deeply sampled blood TCRbeta repertoires that made up the dataset. The repertoires were released in a freely available public database meant as a resource for research on the immune response to SARS-CoV-2. Samples came from the ongoing ImmuneRACE study (first 160 participants) plus 1,254 subjects from 6 global collaborators. Sample metadata almost always included a de-identified subject ID, COVID-19 status, age in years and sex. Where available, HLA class I and class II types were obtained from metadata supplied by the sample provider rather than from assay-based typing. Study-wide conclusions, independent of this receptor: The amount of clinical and demographic metadata varied by source and participant and was provided uncurated.

V has 6 bases trimmed and J has 3 bases trimmed; junction bases matching no gene number 11. For CDR1 and CDR2, the germline V gene (reference sequence) lists MNHNY and SVGAGI. From the cysteine up to the phenylalanine, the CDR3 has a length of 16 residues. The sequence is cut down to CDR3 DNA, 48 bases in frame from base 1. TCRbeta CDR3 regions were amplified from genomic DNA using the immunoSEQ Assay, a bias-controlled multiplex PCR. Concerning the study's data processing: Within the assay, amplification of reference gene primers was used to estimate how many nucleated cells each sample contained. To quantify the absolute abundance of each unique TCRbeta CDR3 rearrangement, sequence reads were collapsed and filtered. For each sample, productive Simpson clonality was calculated as the square root of Simpson's diversity index across productive rearrangements. Here the immuneACCESS table is served through TCRdb, limited to in-frame sequences with V and J called. Missing clones are a known gap in these copies; in checked studies unresolved V genes cover under half, and the rest lacks a known reason. V and J calls plus clone size are reproduced from that table; the DNA served to infer D and trimming. For this sample the table gives around 140,000 clones, of which 70% to 90% were detected only once. Approximately 2% of the sample is held by the ten biggest clonotypes.

The V and J segments used are TRBV6-6 and TRBJ1-5; the junction holds 7 bases that match TRBD1. This TCR was recovered from a man aged 70-80 years with acute or convalescent COVID-19. Sample: peripheral blood. The CDR3: CASRSNSGQANQPQHF. The sequenced DNA: TGTGCCAGCAGGTCTAACTCCGGACAGGCCAATCAGCCCCAGCATTTT.